This entry lists 18 T cell receptor beta chains sequenced from one sample in a study of cytomegalovirus exposure and HLA in healthy donors. PCR was performed using 60 Vbeta and 13 Jbeta primers. Profiled with immunoSEQ multiplex PCR; TCRdb holds only in-frame clones, not every one. The sample holds about 110,000 clones, 77% seen once. The specimen sequenced was PBMCs. These receptors all stem from a male donor in good health and CMV-seronegative.

V usage is TRBV11-2 and J usage is TRBJ2-7, with TRBD1 matching over 8 bases. The CDR3 contains 16 residues. The V and J ends lost 1 base and 1 base, in that order; junction bases with no gene match: 6. The germline V gene has CDR1 SGHAT and CDR2 FQNNGV. Here the CDR3 DNA reads TGTGCCAGCAGCTTAGTTTGGCAGGGGGCATCCTACGAGCAGTACTTC. Translated, it gives CASSLVWQGASYEQYF. The variable domain in full, with the rest retrieved from reference TRBV11-2 and TRBJ2-7, is EAGVAQSPRYKIIEKRQSVAFWCNPISGHATLYWYQQILGQGPKLLIQFQNNGVVDDSQLPKDRFSAERLKGVDSTLKIQPAKLEDSAVYLCASSLVWQGASYEQYFGPGTRLTVT.

This chain connects TRBV27 to TRBJ2-2; unclear D gene. Germline V CDR1 and CDR2: MNHEY, SMNVEV (reference sequence). There are 13 residues in the CDR3. The ends were cut back, 2 bases at V and 6 bases at J, with 7 bases in the middle. This chain's CDR3 is CASSLPSAGELFF. The DNA for the CDR3 is TGTGCCAGCAGTTTACCTTCTGCCGGGGAGCTGTTTTTT.

This clone was picked up a small number of times. CDR3 sequence (DNA): TGTGCCAGTAGTATAGGGACAGGGACTGAAGCTTTCTTT. This gives the protein CASSIGTGTEAFF. The V call is TRBV19, the J call TRBJ1-1, with 8 bases that match TRBD1. The CDR3 sequence is 13 residues long. Germline CDR1 reads LNHDA; CDR2 reads SQIVND (reference sequence). The trim removed 1 base at V and 5 bases at J, leaving 0 bases unmatched.

The V call is TRBV29-1, the J call TRBJ1-1; TRBD1 agrees at 8 bases. The CDR3 is 11 residues long. Germline-derived CDR1 and CDR2 are SQVTM and ANQGSEA. The ends lost 7 bases at V and 7 bases at J; junction bases unmatched: 5. This chain's CDR3 is CSAGDRGEAFF. The CDR3 DNA follows: TGCAGCGCCGGAGACAGGGGTGAAGCTTTCTTT.

The rearrangement joins TRBV4-1 to TRBJ2-2, with unresolved D. This CDR3 is 16 amino acids long. Germline V CDR1 and CDR2: MGHRA, YSYEKL. V lost 3 bases, J lost 1 base, and 12 bases lay in between. The CDR3 protein is CASSHRTDMNTGELFF. The CDR3 nucleotides read TGCGCCAGCAGCCATCGCACAGATATGAACACCGGGGAGCTGTTTTTT.

The V and J genes are TRBV6-6 and TRBJ1-3, with 7 bases aligning to TRBD1. Germline assignment: CDR1 MNHNY and CDR2 SVGAGI (reference sequence). V trimming: 3 bases; J trimming: 4 bases; junction bases outside the gene matches: 3. The CDR3 has 14 amino acids. CDR3 DNA: TGTGCCAGCAGTTATGGGACAGAGGGAAACACCATATATTTT. It is translated as CASSYGTEGNTIYF.

The chain uses TRBV10-2 and TRBJ2-2; 9 bases line up with TRBD2. This CDR3 contains 18 residues. The germline CDR1 and CDR2 sequences are WSHSY and SAAADI. Unmatched junction bases numbered 8, after V lost 2 bases and J lost 1 base. CDR3 coding DNA: TGCGCCAGCAGTGAGCCTCGCACTAGCGGGCAGAACACCGGGGAGCTGTTTTTT. It specifies CASSEPRTSGQNTGELFF.

This chain links TRBV5-5 with TRBJ1-1, with D possibly matching TRBD1 (5 bases). Deletions cut 3 bases from V and 4 bases from J, with 19 bases between. Germline assignment: CDR1 SGHKS and CDR2 YYEKEE (reference sequence). The CDR3 spans 16 residues. The CDR3 loop reads CASSWEEGTGGTEAFF. The CDR3 region has the DNA TGTGCCAGCAGCTGGGAGGAGGGGACGGGGGGCACTGAAGCTTTCTTT.

The chain has TRBV9 and TRBJ2-3, with D maybe TRBD2 (5 bases). CDR3 length equals 15 residues. Per germline, CDR1 SGDLS and CDR2 YYNGEE. Trimming removed 2 bases at V and 3 bases at J, with 13 bases between. CDR3 amino acids: CASSVYGGPTDTQYF. The CDR3 nucleotides read TGTGCCAGCAGCGTCTATGGCGGGCCAACAGATACGCAGTATTTT.

The CDR3 DNA is TGTGCCAGCAGCAGGGGACTAGCGGGTAAGAATGAGCAGTTCTTC. This sequence encodes CASSRGLAGKNEQFF. The rearrangement joins TRBV9 to TRBJ2-1; 12 bases agree with TRBD2. Germline-derived CDR1 and CDR2 are SGDLS and YYNGEE. V lost 4 bases and J lost 7; bases outside the gene matches: 6. This CDR3 spans 15 amino acids.

The V and J genes are TRBV5-8 and TRBJ2-5; a weak D match, TRBD2 (6 bases). CDR3 length equals 15 residues. Germline CDR1 reads SGHTS; CDR2 reads YDEGEE. V was cut by 6 bases and J by 2 bases, with 17 bases left in between. The CDR3 loop reads CASTLRASAQETQYF. The CDR3 DNA reads as TGTGCCAGCACCCTGCGGGCTAGCGCGCAAGAGACCCAGTACTTC.

This chain links TRBV4-2 with TRBJ1-2; 8 nucleotides agree with TRBD1. The CDR3 has 15 amino acids. Germline-derived CDR1 and CDR2 are LGHNA and YNFKEQ. J lost 8 bases, V lost 3 bases, and 11 bases had no gene match. CDR3 in DNA: TGTGCCAGCAGCCAGACCGGGACAGGTTTTCGGGGCTACACCTTC. This translates into CASSQTGTGFRGYTF.

The chain couples TRBV5-6 to TRBJ2-1; D unresolved. The CDR3 covers 15 residues. V was pared by 1 base and J by 0 bases, with 8 bases between. Germline V gives CDR1 SGHDT, CDR2 YYEEEE. The DNA for the CDR3 is TGTGCCAGCAGCTTGCGCGTAAGCTCCTACAATGAGCAGTTCTTC. This encodes CASSLRVSSYNEQFF.

The chain couples TRBV5-1 to TRBJ1-3; D may be TRBD1 (5 bases). The V gene's germline CDR1 is SGHRS and CDR2 YFSETQ. V lost 0 bases to trimming and J lost 6 bases, with 10 bases between them. This CDR3 is 14 amino acids long. This chain's CDR3 is CASSLGQSENTIYF. Written as DNA, the CDR3 is TGCGCCAGCAGCTTGGGACAGAGTGAAAACACCATATATTTT.

V usage is TRBV7-9 and J usage is TRBJ1-3, with TRBD1 matching over 8 bases. This CDR3 region has 14 residues. Trimming removed 5 bases from V and 2 bases from J; junction bases left unmatched: 2. Germline CDR1 and CDR2: SEHNR and FQNEAQ (reference sequence). The CDR3 loop is CASSKQGAGNTIYF. The CDR3 nucleotides are TGTGCCAGCAGCAAACAGGGGGCTGGAAACACCATATATTTT.

The CDR3 reads CASSTSGNTGELFF. The CDR3 DNA reads as TGTGCCAGCTCGACTAGCGGAAACACCGGGGAGCTGTTTTTT. The gene calls are TRBV6-4 and TRBJ2-2, with 9 bases matching TRBD2. Trimming at V came to 8 bases and at J to 2 bases, leaving 3 bases not matched to a gene. In germline, CDR1 is MRHNA, CDR2 SNTAGT. The CDR3 extends over 14 amino acids.

This clone was found a few times. The V and J genes are TRBV19 and TRBJ2-2; maybe TRBD2 (6 bases). The CDR3 spans 14 residues. Germline assignment: CDR1 LNHDA and CDR2 SQIVND (reference sequence). The V end was cut by 6 bases, the J end by 7 bases, with 15 bases between. The CDR3 coding sequence is TGTGCCAGTAGGCCGTCGGGAGCCGGCGGGGAGCTGTTTTTT. Encoded protein: CASRPSGAGGELFF.

V is TRBV7-9 and J is TRBJ1-5, with 7 bases lining up with TRBD1. This CDR3 has 15 residues. V gave up 0 bases and J gave up 7 bases; unmatched junction bases: 6. Per germline, CDR1 SEHNR and CDR2 FQNEAQ (reference sequence). CDR3 nucleotides: TGTGCCAGCAGCTTAGCTTATAGGGGACAGCAGCCCCAGCATTTT. Protein: CASSLAYRGQQPQHF.